This is a list of T cell receptor beta chains from one sample in a study of a mutant IDH1 vaccine in newly diagnosed glioma. Method: immunoSEQ multiplex PCR; TCRdb's copy keeps in-frame clones and lacks some. This table has roughly 51,000 clones, roughly 84% appearing once. Their specific antigens are unknown. The material was PBMCs, obtained from a glioma patient whose treatment included an IDH1 peptide vaccine. These receptors originate from a man aged 35-49 years with glioma. Each CDR3 is given with its conserved first and last residue. A D gene is named only where the DNA matches it firmly.

j_call v_call d_call cdr3_aa cdr3_nt
TRBJ2-7 TRBV2 . CASSQWGNSYEQYF TGTGCCAGCAGTCAATGGGGGAATTCCTACGAGCAGTACTTC
TRBJ1-6 TRBV7-3 . CASSSRRRVRSPLHF TGTGCCAGCAGCTCAAGGAGACGGGTACGATCACCCCTCCACTTT
TRBJ2-1 TRBV7-2 TRBD2 CASSRQASGGNEQFF TGTGCCAGCAGCCGTCAGGCTAGCGGGGGGAATGAGCAGTTCTTC
TRBJ2-1 TRBV6-1 . CASTEVVSSYNEQFF TGTGCCAGCACCGAGGTGGTGAGCTCCTACAATGAGCAGTTCTTC
TRBJ2-5 TRBV7-9 . CASSSRGIQETQYF TGTGCCAGCAGCTCGCGGGGCATACAAGAGACCCAGTACTTC
TRBJ2-7 TRBV6-1 . CASGLNREQYF TGTGCCAGCGGCCTTAATCGCGAGCAGTACTTC
TRBJ1-4 TRBV2 . CASSDPDYATNEKLFF TGTGCCAGCAGTGACCCCGACTATGCAACTAATGAAAAACTGTTTTTT
TRBJ2-5 TRBV13 TRBD2 CASSISGGEETQYF TGTGCCAGCAGCATTAGCGGGGGGGAAGAGACCCAGTACTTC
TRBJ2-3 TRBV29-1 TRBD1 CSVGTGRRGAADTQYF TGCAGCGTTGGGACAGGGAGAAGAGGAGCGGCAGATACGCAGTATTTT
TRBJ1-6 TRBV7-9 TRBD1 CASSLAGTGGSSSPLHF TGTGCCAGCAGCTTAGCGGGGACAGGGGGCTCTTCTTCACCCCTCCACTTT